One sample yielded the 6 T cell receptor beta chains listed below, sequenced in a study of identical twins. TCRdb passed the 5' RACE reads through MiXCR, listing each CDR3 protein once. The data show a few hundred thousand distinct CDR3 sequences, about 8% seen once. These data are also associated with another study on yellow fever vaccine responses in identical twins.

Input material: CD8+ T cells sorted from blood. These receptors all stem from a young woman in good health.

This clonotype was picked up a small number of times. J is TRBJ2-5 and V is TRBV7-9, with a tentative D call TRBD2 (5 bases). Germline-derived CDR1 and CDR2 are SEHNR and FQNEAQ (reference sequence). V was cut by 4 bases and J by 7 bases, with 10 bases left in between. The CDR3 spans 12 residues. The CDR3 DNA is TGTGCCAGCAGCTCCGAGGGCTCGACCCAGTACTTC. This gives the protein CASSSEGSTQYF. Using reference TRBV7-9 and TRBJ2-5 for the parts outside the CDR3, the full variable domain is DTGVSQNPRHKITKRGQNVTFRCDPISEHNRLYWYRQTLGQGPEFLTYFQNEAQLEKSRLLSDRFSAERPKGSFSTLEIQRTEQGDSAMYLCASSSEGSTQYFGPGTRLLVL.

The sample holds many counts of this clonotype. The chain employs TRBV7-3 and TRBJ2-7; D unresolved. V lost 3 bases and J 0 bases, leaving 9 bases between the germline ends. The CDR3 totals 14 residues. The germline V gene has CDR1 SGHTA and CDR2 FQGTGA. The CDR3 here is CASSLDSDSYEQYF. The CDR3 DNA sequence: TGTGCCAGCAGCTTGGATTCCGACTCCTACGAGCAGTACTTC.

The sample holds many counts of this clonotype. The gene calls are TRBV4-3 and TRBJ2-7; 9 nucleotides agree with TRBD2. From germline, CDR1 is LGHNA and CDR2 YSLEER. V shed 1 base and J 1 base; nucleotides not matched to a gene: 5. The CDR3 runs to 16 residues. CDR3 nucleotides: TGCGCCAGCAGCCAAGCCACGCTAGCGGGATCCTACGAGCAGTACTTC. The encoded protein is CASSQATLAGSYEQYF.

This clonotype came up a few times. The CDR3 coding sequence is TGTGCCAGCAGTCTCTTGGCGGGAGCGTTCTCCTACGAGCAGTACTTC. Amino acid sequence: CASSLLAGAFSYEQYF. This chain links TRBV27 with TRBJ2-7; TRBD2 aligns across 7 bases. This CDR3 region has 16 residues. CDR1 and CDR2 from the germline V gene are MNHEY and SMNVEV (reference sequence). V was clipped by 5 bases and J by 0 bases; unmatched bases: 10.

The chain joins TRBV7-2 to TRBJ2-7; D may be TRBD1 (5 bases). The CDR3 has 16 amino acids. The V gene's germline CDR1 is SGHTA and CDR2 FQGNSA. V dropped 2 bases and J dropped 4 bases, with 18 bases sitting between them. The CDR3 region has the DNA TGTGCCAGCAGCTTAACGGTCCGCTTAGGGGTTTACGAGCAGTACTTC. This sequence encodes CASSLTVRLGVYEQYF.

This clonotype was observed at least ten times. CDR3 region: CASRQGRGNEQFF. As DNA, the CDR3 is TGTGCCAGCAGACAGGGTCGCGGCAATGAGCAGTTCTTC. The chain couples TRBV25-1 to TRBJ2-1; D might be TRBD1 (6 bases). The length of the CDR3 is 13 residues. CDR1 MGHDK and CDR2 SYGVNS come from the germline V gene. The ends were cut back, 6 bases at V and 6 bases at J, with 12 bases in the middle.